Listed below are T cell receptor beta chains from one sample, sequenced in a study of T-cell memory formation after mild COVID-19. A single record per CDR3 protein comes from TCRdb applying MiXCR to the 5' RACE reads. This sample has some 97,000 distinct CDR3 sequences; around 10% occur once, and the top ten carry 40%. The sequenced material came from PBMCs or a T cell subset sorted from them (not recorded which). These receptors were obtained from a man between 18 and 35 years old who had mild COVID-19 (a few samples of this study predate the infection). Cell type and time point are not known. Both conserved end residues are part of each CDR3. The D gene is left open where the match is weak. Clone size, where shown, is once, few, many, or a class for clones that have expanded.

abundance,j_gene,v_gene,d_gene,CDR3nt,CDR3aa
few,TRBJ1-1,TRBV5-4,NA,TGTGCCAGCAGCACCGTCCCACAGGGTCGGACTGAAGCTTTCTTT,CASSTVPQGRTEAFF
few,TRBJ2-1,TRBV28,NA,TGTGCCAGCAGTTTAGGAGGGGACAGATACAATGAGCAGTTCTTC,CASSLGGDRYNEQFF
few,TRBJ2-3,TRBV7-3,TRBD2,TGTGCCAGCAGCTTTAGCGGGGGGGCTAGAGATACGCAGTATTTT,CASSFSGGARDTQYF
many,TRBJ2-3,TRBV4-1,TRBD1,TGCGCCAGCAGCCAAGACAGGGGGCACGTTCGCACAGATACGCAGTATTTT,CASSQDRGHVRTDTQYF
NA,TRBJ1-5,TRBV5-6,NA,TGTGCCAGCAGCGGACGGGACACCAATAGCAATCAGCCCCAGCATTTT,CASSGRDTNSNQPQHF
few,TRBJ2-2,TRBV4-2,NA,TGTGCCAGCAGCCAAGTCTCCGGGGGTAACACCGGGGAGCTGTTTTTT,CASSQVSGGNTGELFF
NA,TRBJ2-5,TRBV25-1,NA,TGTGCCAGCAGCGCCTATTCGAGGGGCAGAGAGACCCAGTACTTC,CASSAYSRGRETQYF
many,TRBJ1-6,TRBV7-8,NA,TGTGCCAGCAGCTTAGGGGCGGCTTCACCCCTCCACTTT,CASSLGAASPLHF
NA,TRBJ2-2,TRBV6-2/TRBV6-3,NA,TGTGCCAGCAGCTTACTCCGGGACGGGGAGCTGTTTTTT,CASSLLRDGELFF
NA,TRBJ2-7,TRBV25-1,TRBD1,TGTGCCAGCAGTATCTTCCGGGACAGGCAGCGGGAGCAGTACTTC,CASSIFRDRQREQYF
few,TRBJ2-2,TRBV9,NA,TGTGCCAGCAGCGGATCAGGGGTTCCCGGGGAGCTGTTTTTT,CASSGSGVPGELFF
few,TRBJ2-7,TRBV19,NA,TGTGCCAGTAGTAGCGGTCTTACAGATAGGGAGCAGTACTTC,CASSSGLTDREQYF
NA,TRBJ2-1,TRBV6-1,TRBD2,TGTGCCAGCAGTGAGCGGGGGGATGGGGATGAGCAGTTCTTC,CASSERGDGDEQFF
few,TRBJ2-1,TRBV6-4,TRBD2,TGTGCCAGCAGTGACTCAGCGGGGGGGTACAATGAGCAGTTCTTC,CASSDSAGGYNEQFF
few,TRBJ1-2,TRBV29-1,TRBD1,TGCAGCGTGCCGGGACAGGGGGCAAATGGCTACACCTTC,CSVPGQGANGYTF
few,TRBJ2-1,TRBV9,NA,TGTGCCAGCAGCGTCGGGAGTGAGCAGTTCTTC,CASSVGSEQFF
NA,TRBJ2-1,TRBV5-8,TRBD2,TGTGCCAGCAGCTTTATAGCGGGGACCTACAATGAGCAGTTCTTC,CASSFIAGTYNEQFF
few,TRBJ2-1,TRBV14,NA,TGTGCCAGCAGCCAAGAACGGAGTCTGGCAAATGAGCAGTTCTTC,CASSQERSLANEQFF
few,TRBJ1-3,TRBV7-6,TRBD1,TGTGCCAGCAGCTTGGGACAGGGGATAGGAAACACCATATATTTT,CASSLGQGIGNTIYF
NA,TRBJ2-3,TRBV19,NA,TGTGCCAGTAGTATAGCGAGCTCCACAGATACGCAGTATTTT,CASSIASSTDTQYF
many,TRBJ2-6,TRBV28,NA,TGTGCCACCTCTGGACGGGACTCTGGGGCCAACGTCCTGACTTTC,CATSGRDSGANVLTF
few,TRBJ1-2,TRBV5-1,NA,TGCGCCAGCAGCGTAGGGCCCATTCGGGGCTACACCTTC,CASSVGPIRGYTF
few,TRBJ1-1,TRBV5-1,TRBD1,TGCGCCAGCAGCTTGGGCCCGGGACAGGGTGGGACTGAAGCTTTCTTT,CASSLGPGQGGTEAFF
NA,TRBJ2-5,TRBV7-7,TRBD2,TGTGCCAGCAGCCGACTCGGACTAGCGGGGGGGCTCCAAGAGACCCAGTACTTC,CASSRLGLAGGLQETQYF
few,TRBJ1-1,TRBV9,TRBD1,TGTGCCAGCAGCCCAGGACAGGGATTTGAAGCTTTCTTT,CASSPGQGFEAFF
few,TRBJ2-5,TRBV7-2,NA,TGTGCCAGCAGCTTAGCCGGCACCCAAGAGACCCAGTACTTC,CASSLAGTQETQYF
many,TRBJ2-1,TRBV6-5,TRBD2,TGTGCCAGCAGTCTAGCGGGGGGGACGGTTGAGCAGTTCTTC,CASSLAGGTVEQFF
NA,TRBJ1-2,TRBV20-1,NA,TGCAGTGCTAGAGGACAGTCTAACTATGGCTACACCTTC,CSARGQSNYGYTF
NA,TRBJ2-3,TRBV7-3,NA,TGTGCCAGCAGCTCTCTCCCGGTGGATACGCAGTATTTT,CASSSLPVDTQYF
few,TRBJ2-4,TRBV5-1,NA,TGCGCCAGCAGCGTAGACAGGGCCAAAAACATTCAGTACTTC,CASSVDRAKNIQYF
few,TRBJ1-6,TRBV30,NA,TGTGCCTGGAGTGTACGGGAGGTTTCACCCCTCCACTTT,CAWSVREVSPLHF
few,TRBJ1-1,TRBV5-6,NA,TGTGCCAGCAGCTTCGGCGACGTCGTCTATGAAGCTTTCTTT,CASSFGDVVYEAFF
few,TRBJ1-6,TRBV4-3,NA,TGCGCCAGCAGCCAAGGAGCAGGTCTGACGAATTCACCCCTCCACTTT,CASSQGAGLTNSPLHF
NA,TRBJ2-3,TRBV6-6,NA,TGTGCCAGCATTTTTGGGGGATCTAGCACAGATACGCAGTATTTT,CASIFGGSSTDTQYF
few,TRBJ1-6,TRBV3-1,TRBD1,TGTGCCAGCAGCCAAGTTTACAGGGGTTTATTCTCACCCCTCCACTTT,CASSQVYRGLFSPLHF
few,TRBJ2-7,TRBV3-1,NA,TGTGCCAGCAGCCAAGGAGGGGCCTACGAGCAGTACTTC,CASSQGGAYEQYF
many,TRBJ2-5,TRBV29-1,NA,TGCAGCGTCCTTCCCTGGGACCAAGAGACCCAGTACTTC,CSVLPWDQETQYF
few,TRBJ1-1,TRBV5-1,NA,TGCGCCAGCAGCCCGACGGCGCGGGGGATTGTCAACACTGAAGCTTTCTTT,CASSPTARGIVNTEAFF
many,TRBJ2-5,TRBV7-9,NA,TGTGCCAGCAGACACGACGAGGCTCCAGAGACCCAGTACTTC,CASRHDEAPETQYF
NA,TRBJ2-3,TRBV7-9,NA,TGTGCCAGCAGCGAGATGGGGGGCCCAGATACGCAGTATTTT,CASSEMGGPDTQYF
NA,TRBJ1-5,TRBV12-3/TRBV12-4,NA,TGTGCCAGCAGTCCCCCCACGGAGCCCCAGCATTTT,CASSPPTEPQHF
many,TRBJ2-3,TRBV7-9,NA,TGTGCCAGCAGCCGAGAGGGGGGCCGGGGAGATACGCAGTATTTT,CASSREGGRGDTQYF
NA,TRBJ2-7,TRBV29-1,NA,TGCAGCGTCGCGGGACTGCTAGACATATCCTCCTACGAGCAGTACTTC,CSVAGLLDISSYEQYF
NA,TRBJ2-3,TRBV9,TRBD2,TGTGCCAGCAGCCACAGCGGGGGGGCCGGAGGAGATACGCAGTATTTT,CASSHSGGAGGDTQYF
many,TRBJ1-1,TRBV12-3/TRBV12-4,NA,TGTGCCAGCCAACTTACCTTGAACACTGAAGCTTTCTTT,CASQLTLNTEAFF
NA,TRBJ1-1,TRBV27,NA,TGTGCCAGCTCGGATCTGGTGGGGCAGACTGAAGCTTTCTTT,CASSDLVGQTEAFF
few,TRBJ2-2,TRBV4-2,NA,TGTGCCACCGGGGAAGGGACCGGGGAGCTGTTTTTT,CATGEGTGELFF
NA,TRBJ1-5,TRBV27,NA,TGTGCCAGCAGTTTTTTTGTGGGGCAGCCCCAGCATTTT,CASSFFVGQPQHF
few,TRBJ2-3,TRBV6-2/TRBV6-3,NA,TGTGCCAGCAGGATAAATCGGGGGGCGGAGGATACGCAGTATTTT,CASRINRGAEDTQYF
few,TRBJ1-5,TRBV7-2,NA,TGTGCGTCCTCGGGGGGTAGTCAGCCCCAGCATTTT,CASSGGSQPQHF